This entry concerns a single T cell receptor beta chain. Germline V CDR1 and CDR2: LNHDA, SQIVND (reference sequence). CDR3 length equals 15 residues. V was pared by 3 bases and J by 0 bases, with 12 bases between. This entry is derived from a study of control samples from healthy donors and cancer patients. Measured with immunoSEQ multiplex PCR; TCRdb has only the in-frame clones, and not every one. The data hold approximately 100,000 clones, with 92% observed a single time. The sequence derives from a human donor in good health. The donor label of this sample is uncertain. This rearrangement joins TRBV19 to TRBJ2-7; the D gene is possibly TRBD2 (5 bases). Sequencing used blood. CDR3 loop: CASSILEGSSYEQYF. CDR3 nucleotide sequence: TGTGCCAGTAGTATCCTAGAGGGAAGCTCCTACGAGCAGTACTTC.